This passage covers 9 T cell receptor beta chains from one sample sequenced in a study of blood T cell repertoires in COVID-19. Here immunoSEQ multiplex PCR was the method, and the copy in TCRdb shows in-frame clones only, minus some. There are approximately 60,000 clones in the sample; 75% to 85% occur only once, and about 15% lies in the top ten. The sample consisted of peripheral blood. These receptors were collected from a man older than 75 with acute or convalescent COVID-19.

The chain couples TRBV5-1 to TRBJ1-1; the D gene is possibly TRBD1 (6 bases). Germline-derived CDR1 and CDR2 are SGHRS and YFSETQ. This CDR3 contains 15 residues. V was trimmed by 0 bases and J by 1 base, leaving 10 bases between them. Here the CDR3 reads CASSLEGHRNTEAFF. CDR3 sequence (DNA): TGCGCCAGCAGCTTGGAGGGACACAGGAACACTGAAGCTTTCTTT. The full variable domain, with the rest looked up from reference TRBV5-1 and TRBJ1-1, is KAGVTQTPRYLIKTRGQQVTLSCSPISGHRSVSWYQQTPGQGLQFLFEYFSETQRNKGNFPGRFSGRQFSNSRSEMNVSTLELGDSALYLCASSLEGHRNTEAFFGQGTRLTVV.

The chain links TRBV2 to TRBJ2-5; 14 bases are a match to TRBD2. CDR1 is SNHLY, CDR2 FYNNEI, per germline. Unmatched junction bases numbered 4, after V lost 5 bases and J lost 5 bases. The CDR3 is 15 residues long. DNA for the CDR3: TGTGCCAGCAGTAGACTAGCGGGGGGGCTGGAGACCCAGTACTTC. Protein product: CASSRLAGGLETQYF.

The rearrangement links TRBV5-6 to TRBJ2-5; D possibly corresponds to TRBD1 (5 bases). This CDR3 has 16 residues. Trimming removed 2 bases from V and 2 bases from J, with 16 bases in between. Per the germline V gene, CDR1 is SGHDT and CDR2 is YYEEEE. This chain's CDR3 is CASSFFDRQNQETQYF. The CDR3 nucleotides read TGTGCCAGCAGCTTTTTCGACCGACAGAATCAAGAGACCCAGTACTTC.

This chain links TRBV5-1 with TRBJ1-5; D is unclear. The CDR3 covers 13 residues. The V and J ends lost 5 bases and 5 bases respectively, with 11 bases between them. Germline CDR1 reads SGHRS; CDR2 reads YFSETQ. CDR3 in amino acids: CASRAGTDQPQHF. For the CDR3, the DNA is TGCGCCAGCAGGGCGGGCACGGATCAGCCCCAGCATTTT.

The rearrangement joins TRBV7-9 to TRBJ1-3; D gene unclear. The germline CDR1 and CDR2 sequences are SEHNR and FQNEAQ (reference sequence). The CDR3 has 17 residues. Trimming pared 0 bases from V and 0 bases from J, leaving 12 bases between. Written as DNA, the CDR3 is TGTGCCAGCAGCTTAGCCCAGACGGGAGTCTCTGGAAACACCATATATTTT. Its translation: CASSLAQTGVSGNTIYF.

This clone appeared a few times. The chain couples TRBV19 to TRBJ1-2; maybe TRBD1 (6 bases). The CDR3 length is 17 residues. Germline loops: CDR1 LNHDA, CDR2 SQIVND (reference sequence). V lost 3 bases to trimming and J lost 2 bases, with 19 bases between them. CDR3 nucleotides: TGTGCCAGTAGTATGCCTCGCTACAGGGTGGCCAACTATGGCTACACCTTC. This translates into CASSMPRYRVANYGYTF.

The chain couples TRBV2 to TRBJ2-3; 12 bases line up with TRBD2. This CDR3 has 16 residues. V trimming: 6 bases; J trimming: 3 bases; junction bases outside the gene matches: 7. CDR1 SNHLY and CDR2 FYNNEI come from the germline V gene. The CDR3 DNA follows: TGTGCCAGCAGGAGACTAGCGGGGGAGGGGACAGATACGCAGTATTTT. This encodes CASRRLAGEGTDTQYF.

This sequence joins TRBV19 and TRBJ2-3, with a weak D call TRBD1 (6 bases). Deletions cut 4 bases from V and 5 bases from J, with 16 bases between. Germline V lookup: CDR1 LNHDA, CDR2 SQIVND (reference sequence). CDR3 size: 15 residues. CDR3 sequence (DNA): TGTGCCAGTAGTACCGGGACACCCATCGGAGATACGCAGTATTTT. The encoded protein is CASSTGTPIGDTQYF.

CDR3 nucleotide sequence: TGTGCCAGCAGCTCCGAGGCGACTAGCGGTACGCTCGGGTACAATGAGCAGTTCTTC. It translates to CASSSEATSGTLGYNEQFF. The chain joins TRBV11-2 to TRBJ2-1; 9 nucleotides line up with TRBD2. The CDR3 is 19 amino acids. V shed 4 bases, J shed 4 bases, and the junction held 17 bases outside the gene matches. Germline V lookup: CDR1 SGHAT, CDR2 FQNNGV.